Listed here is a single TCR beta chain. Its antigen is currently unknown. The sample is drawn from a study of response to subunit inactivated influenza vaccine. Study outcomes and limitations: With each seasonal influenza vaccination, the authors suggested, few new T cells are recruited.

This CDR3 is built from 13 residues. CDR1 is ENHRY, CDR2 SYGVKD, per germline. The V gene lost 3 bases and the J gene lost 3 bases, with 6 bases spanning the gap. One entry per CDR3 protein, called by TCRdb with MiXCR from the RT-PCR reads. The sample yields hundreds of thousands of distinct CDR3 sequences, roughly 10% seen once. These sequences were also reported in another study, on T cells expressing NK-cell markers. This second report adds: The authors made TCR beta cDNA libraries by 5'RACE template switching. This switching added a universal primer site and UMIs. Serological testing identified seven of the eight sequenced donors as HCMV-seropositive and one as seronegative. Several donors likewise had their CD3+CD56-NKG2C+ fraction led by these clonotypes. No clear determination of HCMV specificity was made for expanded NKG2C+ T cell clones.

The sequence derives from a man aged 50-60 years who received an inactivated influenza vaccine. The source was PBMCs from blood, collected on the day of vaccination. The chain has TRBV10-3 and TRBJ2-1; D is undetermined. The CDR3 nucleotides are TGTGCCATCAGTGACGTGATCTACAATGAGCAGTTCTTC. Translated: CAISDVIYNEQFF.